Listed below are T cell receptor beta chains from one sample, sequenced in a study of identical twins. Each CDR3 protein gets one entry after TCRdb re-called the 5' RACE reads with MiXCR. This table has 500,000 to 650,000 distinct CDR3 sequences, about a fifth appearing once. This same sample was also part of a study on yellow fever vaccine responses in identical twins.

Sequencing was performed on CD4+ T cells sorted from blood. The origin of the receptors is a young woman in good health. Both conserved end residues are part of each CDR3. The D gene is left open where the match is weak. Clone size appears in some rows only: once, few, many, or a class for an expanded clone.

D gene	clone size	V gene	J gene	CDR3 DNA	CDR3 protein
TRBD1	.	TRBV7-9	TRBJ2-2	TGTGCCAGCAGCTTCCCGCTAAGGGGGCCGAGCACCGGGGAGCTGTTTTTT	CASSFPLRGPSTGELFF
.	few	TRBV3-1	TRBJ2-4	TGTGCCAGCAGCCATTTTGGGGAAGCCAAAAACATTCAGTACTTC	CASSHFGEAKNIQYF
TRBD2	few	TRBV9	TRBJ2-1	TGTGCCAGCAGCACCAGGGGACTAGCGGGAAACCTCAATGAGCAGTTCTTC	CASSTRGLAGNLNEQFF
.	few	TRBV14	TRBJ2-3	TGTGCCAGCAGCCACGTGGTTGATACGCAGTATTTT	CASSHVVDTQYF
TRBD2	.	TRBV27	TRBJ2-1	TGTGCCAGCAGTCAAGAGGGGACTACATCCTACAATGAGCAGTTCTTC	CASSQEGTTSYNEQFF
.	few	TRBV19	TRBJ2-5	TGTGCCAGTAGCCCCTCACCGTTAGAGACCCAGTACTTC	CASSPSPLETQYF
TRBD1	.	TRBV5-1	TRBJ1-1	TGCGCCAGCAGCTCCGCCTTGGGACAGGGGTTATCCGATCGATCTACTGAAGCTTTCTTT	CASSSALGQGLSDRSTEAFF
.	.	TRBV7-3	TRBJ2-5	TGTGCCAGCAGCCCTATGGAGGGGGAGACCCAGTACTTC	CASSPMEGETQYF
.	.	TRBV29-1	TRBJ2-3	TGCAGCGTTGAGGGGGAGGCGGATACGCAGTATTTT	CSVEGEADTQYF
.	few	TRBV7-2	TRBJ1-2	TGTGCCAGCACCCGGAGCGGGGATACCCTCTATGGCTACACCTTC	CASTRSGDTLYGYTF
.	.	TRBV5-1	TRBJ2-2	TGCGCCAGCAAGCAGGATTCGAACACCGGGGAGCTGTTTTTT	CASKQDSNTGELFF
.	.	TRBV5-1	TRBJ1-1	TGCGCCAGCAGCTTGGACTCCTGGGACACTGAAGCTTTCTTT	CASSLDSWDTEAFF
.	few	TRBV28	TRBJ1-6	TGTGCCAGCAGCTTTTCAGGGGTTAATAATTCACCCCTCCACTTT	CASSFSGVNNSPLHF
.	few	TRBV7-2	TRBJ2-1	TGTGCCAGCAGCTTAGAGGCCCCAAGGGGTGAGCAGTTCTTC	CASSLEAPRGEQFF
.	few	TRBV7-2	TRBJ2-7	TGTGCCAGCAGCTTAGCACTAGACGGATCGAAGCAGTACTTC	CASSLALDGSKQYF